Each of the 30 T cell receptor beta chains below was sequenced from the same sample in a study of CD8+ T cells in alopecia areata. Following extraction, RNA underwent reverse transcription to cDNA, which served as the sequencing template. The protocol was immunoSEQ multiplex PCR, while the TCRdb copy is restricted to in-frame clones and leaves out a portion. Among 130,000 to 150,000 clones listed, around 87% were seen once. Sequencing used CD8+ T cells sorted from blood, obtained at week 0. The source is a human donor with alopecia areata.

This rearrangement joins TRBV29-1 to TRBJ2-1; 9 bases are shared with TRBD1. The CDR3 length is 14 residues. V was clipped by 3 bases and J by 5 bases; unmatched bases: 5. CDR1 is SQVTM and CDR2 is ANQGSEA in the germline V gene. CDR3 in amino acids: CSVEDRGTNNEQFF. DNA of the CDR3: TGCAGCGTTGAGGACAGGGGAACTAACAATGAGCAGTTCTTC.

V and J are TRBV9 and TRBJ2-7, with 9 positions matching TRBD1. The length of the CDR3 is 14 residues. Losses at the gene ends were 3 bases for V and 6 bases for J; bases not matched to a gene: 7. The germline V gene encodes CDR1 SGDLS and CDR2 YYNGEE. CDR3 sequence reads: CASSEAGTGSEQYF. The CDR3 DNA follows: TGTGCCAGCAGCGAAGCCGGGACAGGGAGCGAGCAGTACTTC.

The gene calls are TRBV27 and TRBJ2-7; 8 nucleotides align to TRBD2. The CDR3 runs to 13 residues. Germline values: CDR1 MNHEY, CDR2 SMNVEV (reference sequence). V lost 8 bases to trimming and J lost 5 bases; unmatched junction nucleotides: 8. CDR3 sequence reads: CASRRGGGDEQYF. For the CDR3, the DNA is TGTGCCAGCCGCCGGGGGGGAGGGGACGAGCAGTACTTC.

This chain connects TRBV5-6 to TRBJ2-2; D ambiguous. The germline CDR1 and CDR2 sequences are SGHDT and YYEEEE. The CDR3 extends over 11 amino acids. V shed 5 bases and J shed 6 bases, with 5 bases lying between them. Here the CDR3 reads CASSGAGELFF. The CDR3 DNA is TGTGCCAGCAGTGGAGCCGGGGAGCTGTTTTTT.

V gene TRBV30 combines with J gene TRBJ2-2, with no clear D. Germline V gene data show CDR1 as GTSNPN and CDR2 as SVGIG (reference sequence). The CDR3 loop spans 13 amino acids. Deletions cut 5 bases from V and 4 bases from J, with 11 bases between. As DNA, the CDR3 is TGTGCCTGGGCTTATGGATTCACCGGGGAGCTGTTTTTT. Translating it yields CAWAYGFTGELFF.

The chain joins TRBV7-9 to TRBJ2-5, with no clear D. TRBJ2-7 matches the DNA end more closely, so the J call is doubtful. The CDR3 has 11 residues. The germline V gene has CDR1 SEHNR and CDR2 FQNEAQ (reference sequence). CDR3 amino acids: CASRADYEQYF. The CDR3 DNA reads TGTGCCAGCCGGGCTGACTACGAGCAGTACTTC.

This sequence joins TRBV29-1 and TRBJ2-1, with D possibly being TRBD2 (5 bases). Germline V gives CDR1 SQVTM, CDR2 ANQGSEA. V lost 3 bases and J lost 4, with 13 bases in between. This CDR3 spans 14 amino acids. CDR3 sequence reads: CSVEGSGGYNEQFF. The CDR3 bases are TGCAGCGTTGAGGGGAGCGGAGGATACAATGAGCAGTTCTTC.

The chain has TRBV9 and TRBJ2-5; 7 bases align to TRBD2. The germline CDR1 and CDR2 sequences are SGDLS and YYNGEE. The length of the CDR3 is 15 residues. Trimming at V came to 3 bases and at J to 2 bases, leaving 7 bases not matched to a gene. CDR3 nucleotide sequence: TGTGCCAGCAGCGCAGTAGCGGGTTTACAAGAGACCCAGTACTTC. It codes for CASSAVAGLQETQYF.

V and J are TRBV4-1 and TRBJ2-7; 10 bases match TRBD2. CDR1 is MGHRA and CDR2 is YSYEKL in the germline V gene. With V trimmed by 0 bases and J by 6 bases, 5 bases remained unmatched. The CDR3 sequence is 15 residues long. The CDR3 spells CASSQEVTSGTEQYF. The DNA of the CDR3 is TGCGCCAGCAGCCAAGAGGTAACTAGCGGGACCGAGCAGTACTTC.

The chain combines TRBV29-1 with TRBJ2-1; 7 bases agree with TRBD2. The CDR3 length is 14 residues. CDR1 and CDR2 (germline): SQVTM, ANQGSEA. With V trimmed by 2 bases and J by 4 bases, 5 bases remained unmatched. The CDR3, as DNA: TGCAGCGTTGAACTACTAGCGCCTTACAATGAGCAGTTCTTC. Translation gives CSVELLAPYNEQFF.

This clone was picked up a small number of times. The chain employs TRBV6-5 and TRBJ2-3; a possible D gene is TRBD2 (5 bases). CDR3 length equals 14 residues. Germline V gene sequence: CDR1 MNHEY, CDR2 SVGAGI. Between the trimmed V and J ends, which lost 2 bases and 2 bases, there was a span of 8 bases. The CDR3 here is CASSYEGDTDTQYF. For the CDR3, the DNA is TGTGCCAGCAGTTACGAGGGAGACACAGATACGCAGTATTTT.

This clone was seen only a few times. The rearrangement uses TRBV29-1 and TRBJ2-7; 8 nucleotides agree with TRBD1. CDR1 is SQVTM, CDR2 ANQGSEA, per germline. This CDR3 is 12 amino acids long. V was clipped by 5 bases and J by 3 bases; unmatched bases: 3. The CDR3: CSVLDRGYEQYF. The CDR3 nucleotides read TGCAGCGTTCTCGACAGGGGCTACGAGCAGTACTTC.

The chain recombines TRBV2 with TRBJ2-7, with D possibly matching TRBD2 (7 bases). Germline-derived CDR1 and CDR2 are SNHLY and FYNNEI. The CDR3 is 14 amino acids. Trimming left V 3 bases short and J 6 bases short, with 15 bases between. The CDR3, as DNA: TGTGCCAGCAGTGACGCGAACAGGGAGGGCGAGCAGTACTTC. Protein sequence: CASSDANREGEQYF. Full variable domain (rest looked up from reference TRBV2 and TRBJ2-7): EPEVTQTPSHQVTQMGQEVILRCVPISNHLYFYWYRQILGQKVEFLVSFYNNEISEKSEIFDDQFSVERPDGSNFTLKIRSTKLEDSAMYFCASSDANREGEQYFGPGTRLTVT.

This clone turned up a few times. The DNA of the CDR3 is TGCGCCAGGTTCAGGGGCGGGGAGCTGTTTTTT. This codes for CARFRGGELFF. The V gene is TRBV5-1, the J gene TRBJ2-2; D is perhaps TRBD1 (6 bases). The germline V and J ends were trimmed by 8 bases and 7 bases, with 9 bases remaining between them. The CDR3 is 11 amino acids. From germline, CDR1 is SGHRS and CDR2 YFSETQ.

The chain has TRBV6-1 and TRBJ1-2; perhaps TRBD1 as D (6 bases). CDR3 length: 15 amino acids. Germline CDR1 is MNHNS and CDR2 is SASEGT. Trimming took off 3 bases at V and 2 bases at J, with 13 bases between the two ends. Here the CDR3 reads CASSDPGQVNYGYTF. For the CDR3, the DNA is TGTGCCAGCAGTGACCCGGGACAAGTAAACTATGGCTACACCTTC.

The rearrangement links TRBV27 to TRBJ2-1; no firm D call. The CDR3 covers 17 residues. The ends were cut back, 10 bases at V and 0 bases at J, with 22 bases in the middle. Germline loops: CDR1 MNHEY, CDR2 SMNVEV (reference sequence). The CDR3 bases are TGTGCCACCTTCCCATCCGTACCGAGGAGCTCCTACAATGAGCAGTTCTTC. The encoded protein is CATFPSVPRSSYNEQFF.

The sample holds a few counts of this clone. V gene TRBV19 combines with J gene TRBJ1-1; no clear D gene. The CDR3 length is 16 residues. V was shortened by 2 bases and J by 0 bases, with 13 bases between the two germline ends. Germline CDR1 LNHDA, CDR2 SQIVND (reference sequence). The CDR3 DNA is TGTGCCAGTAGTATAACCCTCCCGGCCATGAACACTGAAGCTTTCTTT. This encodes CASSITLPAMNTEAFF.

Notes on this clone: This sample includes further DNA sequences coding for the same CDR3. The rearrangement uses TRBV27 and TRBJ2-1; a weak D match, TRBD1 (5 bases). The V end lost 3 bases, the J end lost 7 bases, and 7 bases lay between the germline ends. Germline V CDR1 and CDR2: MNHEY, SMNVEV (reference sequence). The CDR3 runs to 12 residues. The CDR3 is CASSLPGNEQFF. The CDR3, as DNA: TGTGCCAGCAGTTTGCCAGGGAATGAGCAGTTCTTC.

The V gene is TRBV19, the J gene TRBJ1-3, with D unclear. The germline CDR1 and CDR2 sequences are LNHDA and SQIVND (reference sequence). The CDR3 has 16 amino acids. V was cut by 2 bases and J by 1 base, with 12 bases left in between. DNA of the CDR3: TGTGCCAGTAGTATAAGTGGTCGGGGATCTGGAAACACCATATATTTT. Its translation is CASSISGRGSGNTIYF.

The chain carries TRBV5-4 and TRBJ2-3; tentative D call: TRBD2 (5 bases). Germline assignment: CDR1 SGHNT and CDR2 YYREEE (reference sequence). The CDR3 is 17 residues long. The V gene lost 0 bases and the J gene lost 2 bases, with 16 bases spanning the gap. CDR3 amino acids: CASSLELAGIITDTQYF. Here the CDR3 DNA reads TGTGCCAGCAGCTTGGAGCTCGCCGGGATTATCACAGATACGCAGTATTTT.

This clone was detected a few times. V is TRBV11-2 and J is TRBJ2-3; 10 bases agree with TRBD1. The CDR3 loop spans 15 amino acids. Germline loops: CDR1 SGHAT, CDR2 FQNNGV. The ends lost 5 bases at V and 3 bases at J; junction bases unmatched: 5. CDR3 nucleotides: TGTGCCAGCAGCGCGCCGGGACAGGGGACAGATACGCAGTATTTT. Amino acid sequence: CASSAPGQGTDTQYF.

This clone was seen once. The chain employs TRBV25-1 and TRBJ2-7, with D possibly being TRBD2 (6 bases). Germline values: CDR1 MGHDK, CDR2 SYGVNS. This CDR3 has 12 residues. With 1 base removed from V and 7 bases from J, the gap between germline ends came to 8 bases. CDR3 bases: TGTGCCAGCAGTGAATGGGGAGGAGAGCAGTACTTC. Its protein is CASSEWGGEQYF.

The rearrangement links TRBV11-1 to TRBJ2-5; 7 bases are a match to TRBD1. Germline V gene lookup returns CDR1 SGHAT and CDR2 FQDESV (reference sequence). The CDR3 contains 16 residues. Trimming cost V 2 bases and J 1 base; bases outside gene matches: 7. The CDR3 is CASSLSQRGPQETQYF. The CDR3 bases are TGTGCCAGCAGCTTATCTCAAAGGGGGCCCCAAGAGACCCAGTACTTC. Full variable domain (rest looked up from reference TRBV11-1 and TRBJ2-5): EAEVAQSPRYKITEKSQAVAFWCDPISGHATLYWYRQILGQGPELLVQFQDESVVDDSQLPKDRFSAERLKGVDSTLKIQPAELGDSAMYLCASSLSQRGPQETQYFGPGTRLLVL.

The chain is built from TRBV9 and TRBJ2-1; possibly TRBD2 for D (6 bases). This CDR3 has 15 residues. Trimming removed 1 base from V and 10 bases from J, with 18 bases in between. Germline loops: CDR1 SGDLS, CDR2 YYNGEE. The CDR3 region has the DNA TGTGCCAGCAGCGTAATGGGGGAGGCTCTTTGGGAGCAGTTCTTC. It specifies CASSVMGEALWEQFF.

The CDR3 DNA follows: TGTGCCAGCAGCTTAGTATTAGGCGAGCAGTACTTC. Translated: CASSLVLGEQYF. J is TRBJ2-7 and V is TRBV7-6, with D uncertain. The V gene's germline CDR1 is SGHVS and CDR2 FNYEAQ. The CDR3 contains 12 residues. Trimming removed 1 base at V and 6 bases at J, with 7 bases between.

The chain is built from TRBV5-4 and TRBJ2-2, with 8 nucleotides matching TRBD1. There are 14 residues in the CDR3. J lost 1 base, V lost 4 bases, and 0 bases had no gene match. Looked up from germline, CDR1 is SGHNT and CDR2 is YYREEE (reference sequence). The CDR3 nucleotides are TGTGCCAGCAGCGGGACAGGGAACACCGGGGAGCTGTTTTTT. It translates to CASSGTGNTGELFF. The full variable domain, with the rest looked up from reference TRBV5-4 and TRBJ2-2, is ETGVTQSPTHLIKTRGQQVTLRCSSQSGHNTVSWYQQALGQGPQFIFQYYREEENGRGNFPPRFSGLQFPNYSSELNVNALELDDSALYLCASSGTGNTGELFFGEGSRLTVL.

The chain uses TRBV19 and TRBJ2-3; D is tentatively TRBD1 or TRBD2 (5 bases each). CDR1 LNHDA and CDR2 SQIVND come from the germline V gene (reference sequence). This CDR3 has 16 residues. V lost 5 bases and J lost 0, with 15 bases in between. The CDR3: CASSPGTYSSTDTQYF. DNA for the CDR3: TGTGCCAGTAGTCCAGGGACGTACTCTAGCACAGATACGCAGTATTTT.

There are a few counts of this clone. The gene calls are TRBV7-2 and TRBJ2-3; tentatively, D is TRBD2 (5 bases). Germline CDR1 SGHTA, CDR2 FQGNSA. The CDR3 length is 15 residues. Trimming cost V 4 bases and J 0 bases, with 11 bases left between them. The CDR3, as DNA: TGTGCCAGCAGCTCCTGGAGCGGAAGCACAGATACGCAGTATTTT. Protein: CASSSWSGSTDTQYF.

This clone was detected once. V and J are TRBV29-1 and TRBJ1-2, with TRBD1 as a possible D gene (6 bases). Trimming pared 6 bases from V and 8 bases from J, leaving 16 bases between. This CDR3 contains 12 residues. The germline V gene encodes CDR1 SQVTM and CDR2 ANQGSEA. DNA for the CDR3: TGCAGCGTCCCGGAAGGGGGTCCCGGCTACACCTTC. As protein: CSVPEGGPGYTF.

In nucleotides, the CDR3 is TGTGCCAGCAGCCCGAGGACGGGGCCCTATGGCTACACCTTC. Translating it yields CASSPRTGPYGYTF. V and J are TRBV7-9 and TRBJ1-2; tentatively, D is TRBD1 (5 bases). The CDR3 consists of 14 residues. V lost 5 bases and J 4 bases, leaving 14 bases between the germline ends. The V gene's germline CDR1 is SEHNR and CDR2 FQNEAQ (reference sequence).